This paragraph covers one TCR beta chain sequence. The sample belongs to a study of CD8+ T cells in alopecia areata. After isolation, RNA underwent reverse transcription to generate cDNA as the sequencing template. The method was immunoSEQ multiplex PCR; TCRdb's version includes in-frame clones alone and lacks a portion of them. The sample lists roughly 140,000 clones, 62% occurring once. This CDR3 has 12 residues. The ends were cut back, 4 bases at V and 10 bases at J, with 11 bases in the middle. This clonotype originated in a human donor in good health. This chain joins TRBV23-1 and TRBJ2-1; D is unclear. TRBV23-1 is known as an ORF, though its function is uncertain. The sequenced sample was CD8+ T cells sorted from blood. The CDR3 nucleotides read TGCGCCAGCAGTCGAGCCCCGATGGAGCAGTTCTTC. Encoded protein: CASSRAPMEQFF.